A selection of T cell receptor beta chains follows, all from one sample in a study of cytomegalovirus exposure and HLA in healthy donors. The table came from immunoSEQ multiplex PCR; TCRdb's copy has only in-frame clones and leaves some out. The data hold about 180,000 clones, with about four fifths observed a single time. Sequencing was done on a sample of PBMCs. All receptors come from a woman aged 25 to 39 in good health and CMV-seronegative. CDR3s include the opening cysteine and the closing phenylalanine or tryptophan. D genes are given only for firm matches. Not every row has a clone size; where given, it reads once, few, many or a size class.

J,size,V,D,CDR3,DNA
TRBJ1-5,.,TRBV10-2,.,CASSADGGWNQPQHF,TGCGCCAGCAGTGCCGACGGGGGTTGGAATCAGCCCCAGCATTTT
TRBJ2-1,.,TRBV5-1,.,CASSLGSSRSLEQFF,TGCGCCAGCAGCTTGGGTTCCTCCAGGTCCCTTGAGCAGTTCTTC
TRBJ2-1,.,TRBV25-1,TRBD2,CASSEIHQGGEFF,TGTGCCAGCAGTGAAATACATCAGGGAGGGGAGTTCTTC
TRBJ1-3,.,TRBV7-9,.,CASSFGTSGNTIYF,TGTGCCAGCAGCTTTGGGACTTCTGGAAACACCATATATTTT
TRBJ2-5,.,TRBV27,TRBD1,CASSLVGQGAGARKTQYF,TGTGCCAGCAGTTTAGTAGGACAGGGGGCAGGTGCAAGGAAGACCCAGTACTTC
TRBJ2-7,.,TRBV19,.,CASNGGAGLYEQYF,TGTGCCAGTAACGGTGGGGCAGGGCTCTACGAGCAGTACTTC
TRBJ1-2,.,TRBV7-2,.,CASSPSHYGYTF,TGTGCCAGCAGCCCCTCTCACTATGGCTACACCTTC
TRBJ2-3,.,TRBV5-1,TRBD1,CASSRDREADTQYF,TGCGCCAGCAGCCGGGACAGGGAAGCAGATACGCAGTATTTT
TRBJ2-1,once,TRBV6-5,.,CASSYSSNPYNEQFF,TGTGCCAGCAGTTACTCTAGCAACCCCTACAATGAGCAGTTCTTC
TRBJ2-5,.,TRBV12-5,.,CASGLVRHLKVTHQETQYF,TGTGCTAGTGGTTTGGTACGACACCTGAAGGTCACCCACCAAGAGACCCAGTACTTC
TRBJ1-6,.,TRBV19,.,CASSLLRVGSPLHF,TGTGCCAGTAGCCTCCTTCGGGTGGGTTCACCCCTCCACTTT
TRBJ1-2,once,TRBV7-2,.,CASSLIEGLGYTF,TGTGCCAGCAGCTTAATCGAGGGCCTGGGCTACACCTTC
TRBJ2-5,.,TRBV29-1,TRBD1,CSSRTGTETQYF,TGCAGCTCCCGGACAGGGACTGAGACCCAGTACTTC
TRBJ2-7,.,TRBV27,.,CASSLYGLLDEQYF,TGTGCCAGCAGTTTATATGGCCTCTTGGACGAGCAGTACTTC
TRBJ1-2,.,TRBV25-1,.,CAAGASYGYTF,TGTGCCGCAGGGGCCTCCTATGGCTACACCTTC
TRBJ2-1,.,TRBV5-6,TRBD2,CASSVERGAVYNEQFF,TGTGCCAGCAGCGTCGAGCGGGGGGCGGTCTACAATGAGCAGTTCTTC
TRBJ2-1,.,TRBV6-5,TRBD1,CASRTTGFSYNEQFF,TGTGCCAGCAGAACGACAGGGTTCTCCTACAATGAGCAGTTCTTC
TRBJ2-7,.,TRBV27,.,CARCRVFHEQYF,TGTGCCAGGTGCCGGGTTTTCCACGAGCAGTACTTC
TRBJ1-2,few,TRBV27,TRBD1,CASSVGAGTGGNYGYTF,TGTGCCAGCAGCGTGGGGGCCGGGACAGGGGGTAACTATGGCTACACCTTC
TRBJ2-7,.,TRBV6-1,TRBD2,CASTSGVYYEQYF,TGTGCCAGCACTAGCGGGGTATACTACGAGCAGTACTTC
TRBJ1-1,.,TRBV6-5,.,CASSYGSGEAFF,TGTGCCAGCAGTTACGGGTCGGGTGAAGCTTTCTTT
TRBJ1-2,.,TRBV11-1,.,CASSPGLGYGYTF,TGTGCCAGCAGCCCAGGACTTGGCTATGGCTACACCTTC
TRBJ1-5,.,TRBV2,TRBD1,CASSDGTVFQPQHF,TGTGCCAGCAGTGATGGGACAGTATTTCAGCCCCAGCATTTT
TRBJ1-2,once,TRBV4-1,TRBD1,CASSQETGAADYGYTF,TGCGCCAGCAGCCAAGAAACAGGGGCAGCCGACTATGGCTACACCTTC
TRBJ2-2,.,TRBV5-4,.,CASSLYGHQNTGELFF,TGTGCCAGCAGCTTGTATGGACACCAGAACACCGGGGAGCTGTTTTTT
TRBJ1-5,.,TRBV30,TRBD1,CAWSVGQGSNQPQHF,TGTGCCTGGAGCGTCGGACAGGGGAGTAATCAGCCCCAGCATTTT
TRBJ2-7,once,TRBV28,TRBD2,CAASGGRYEQYF,TGTGCCGCATCGGGGGGACGGTACGAGCAGTACTTC
TRBJ2-6,.,TRBV10-3,.,CAITQGSPSGANVLTF,TGTGCCATCACGCAGGGGAGCCCCTCTGGGGCCAACGTCCTGACTTTC
TRBJ2-7,.,TRBV4-1,TRBD2,CASSQDLMGLAASYEQYF,TGCGCCAGCAGCCAAGATCTTATGGGGCTAGCGGCTTCCTACGAGCAGTACTTC
TRBJ2-3,.,TRBV6-1,TRBD2,CASSEQEGLERGWDTQYF,TGTGCCAGCAGTGAGCAGGAGGGACTAGAACGGGGGTGGGATACGCAGTATTTT
TRBJ2-7,.,TRBV7-6,TRBD2,CASSTSGGGYEQYF,TGTGCCAGCAGCACTAGCGGGGGCGGATACGAGCAGTACTTC
TRBJ2-5,.,TRBV7-8,.,CASSALRAQETQYF,TGTGCCAGCAGCGCTTTACGCGCCCAAGAGACCCAGTACTTC
TRBJ2-3,.,TRBV18,.,CASSLAGTSTDTQYF,TGTGCCAGCTCACTGGCGGGGACTAGCACAGATACGCAGTATTTT
TRBJ1-2,.,TRBV27,TRBD1,CASSLGQGERYGYTF,TGTGCCAGCAGTTTAGGACAGGGAGAGAGGTATGGCTACACCTTC
TRBJ2-1,.,TRBV2,TRBD2,CASSLRLAGGNEQFF,TGTGCCAGCAGTCTTCGACTAGCGGGCGGGAATGAGCAGTTCTTC
TRBJ2-3,.,TRBV27,TRBD1,CASRGQGWPDTQYF,TGTGCCAGCCGCGGACAGGGGTGGCCAGATACGCAGTATTTT
TRBJ1-1,.,TRBV28,.,CASYRNTEAFF,TGTGCCTCTTACAGGAACACTGAAGCTTTCTTT
TRBJ1-2,.,TRBV5-1,.,CASSLDRGVNGYTF,TGCGCCAGCAGCTTGGATCGGGGGGTCAATGGCTACACCTTC
TRBJ1-2,.,TRBV2,.,CASSGESDYGYTF,TGTGCCAGCAGTGGTGAGTCGGACTATGGCTACACCTTC
TRBJ2-5,once,TRBV5-1,TRBD2,CASSLFRGGPPETQYF,TGCGCCAGCAGCTTATTTCGCGGGGGGCCACCAGAGACCCAGTACTTC
TRBJ2-1,.,TRBV2,.,CASSDPTRYNEQFF,TGTGCCAGCAGCGATCCGACTCGCTACAATGAGCAGTTCTTC
TRBJ1-2,.,TRBV4-1,TRBD1,CASSQGTGALNYGYTF,TGCGCCAGCAGTCAGGGGACAGGGGCACTTAACTATGGCTACACCTTC
TRBJ2-7,.,TRBV15,.,CATSTPTGISYEQYF,TGTGCCACCAGCACCCCGACAGGCATCTCCTACGAGCAGTACTTC
TRBJ2-1,.,TRBV7-2,TRBD2,CASSSHPSGGGKEQFF,TGTGCCAGCAGCTCCCACCCCAGCGGGGGGGGAAAGGAGCAGTTCTTC
TRBJ2-5,.,TRBV15,TRBD2,CATSALASGGAETQYF,TGTGCCACCAGCGCCCTTGCCTCCGGGGGGGCGGAGACCCAGTACTTC
TRBJ1-2,.,TRBV6-6,.,CASSDSYGYTF,TGTGCCAGCAGTGACAGTTATGGCTACACCTTC
TRBJ1-5,.,TRBV7-8,TRBD1,CASSAGETGGNQPQHF,TGTGCCAGCAGCGCGGGAGAGACAGGGGGAAATCAGCCCCAGCATTTT
TRBJ1-6,.,TRBV18,TRBD1,CASSPTGGLESPLHF,TGTGCCAGCTCACCAACAGGGGGCTTAGAATCACCCCTCCACTTT
TRBJ1-2,.,TRBV19,.,CASSMADNYGYTF,TGTGCCAGTAGTATGGCAGATAACTATGGCTACACCTTC
TRBJ2-2,once,TRBV2,.,CASSDHGAGELFF,TGTGCCAGCAGTGATCACGGGGCCGGGGAGCTGTTTTTT
TRBJ2-5,.,TRBV7-3,.,CASSSGPGKTQYF,TGTGCCAGCAGCTCCGGGCCGGGGAAGACCCAGTACTTC